This T cell receptor (beta chain) derives from a study of cytomegalovirus exposure and HLA in healthy donors. Study at large: About 84% of several hundred genotyped donors fell in the Caucasian-associated ancestry cluster.

Germline CDR1 SGDLS, CDR2 YYNGEE. The junction had 12 bases not matched to a gene; V was cut back by 3 bases and J by 7 bases. This CDR3 contains 17 residues. Notes on the study in general: The majority of TCR sequences were rare, yet some public TCRs appeared in many donors.

This clone was counted a few times. Its antigen remains unknown. Amplification used 60 Vbeta primers and 13 Jbeta primers. Measured with immunoSEQ multiplex PCR; TCRdb has only the in-frame clones, and not every one. The sample includes roughly 70,000 clones, 74% of them seen just once. The sequencing sample was made of PBMCs. V is TRBV9 and J is TRBJ2-2; TRBD1 matches 10 bases. This clonotype was obtained from a human donor in good health. Written as DNA, the CDR3 is TGTGCCAGCAGCGCCGGGACAGGGGTTAAGTTTCGCGGGGAGCTGTTTTTT. Its translation is CASSAGTGVKFRGELFF.